These 8 T cell receptor beta chains originate from one sample sequenced in a study of shared clonotypes between healthy human individuals. Clones were sequenced by immunoSEQ multiplex PCR, and TCRdb holds only the in-frame ones, with some missing. The sample records approximately 460,000 clones, roughly four fifths being singletons. Sequenced material: PBMCs. The receptor set was obtained from a woman aged 40 to 50 in good health. Some clones in this sample may be carry-over from other donors' samples.

The chain uses TRBV9 and TRBJ2-7, with 7 nucleotides matching TRBD1. The germline V gene has CDR1 SGDLS and CDR2 YYNGEE. Trimming removed 0 bases from V and 4 bases from J; junction bases left unmatched: 1. The CDR3 is made up of 13 amino acids. The CDR3: CASSVEGAYEQYF. The CDR3 DNA sequence: TGTGCCAGCAGCGTAGAGGGGGCGTACGAGCAGTACTTC.

A word on this clone: This is likely an artifact of a read error, given a far larger clone one base away. Other DNA sequences in the sample encode the same CDR3. The V and J genes are TRBV15 and TRBJ2-7, with D perhaps being TRBD1 or TRBD2 (7 bases each). This CDR3 is 20 amino acids long. Germline values: CDR1 LNHNV, CDR2 YYDKDF (reference sequence). This CDR3 is CAASRDRDWGAGPHRYEQYF. The CDR3 DNA follows: TGTGCCGCCAGCAGAGACAGGGATTGGGGAGCGGGACCACATCGGTACGAGCAGTACTTC.

V usage is TRBV6-4 and J usage is TRBJ2-1, with D possibly TRBD2 on 5 matching bases. The CDR3 has 13 residues. V lost 2 bases and J 8 bases, leaving 10 bases between the germline ends. Germline values: CDR1 MRHNA, CDR2 SNTAGT. For the CDR3, the DNA is TGTGCCAGCAGTGACGGGGAGAGGGATGAGCAGTTCTTC. Protein product: CASSDGERDEQFF.

The J gene is TRBJ2-5, the V gene TRBV5-6; D gene unclear. The CDR3 sequence is 13 residues long. Looked up from germline, CDR1 is SGHDT and CDR2 is YYEEEE. Trimming took 0 bases from V and 5 from J, leaving 8 bases between them. This chain's CDR3 is CASSLDIEETQYF. Here the CDR3 DNA reads TGTGCCAGCAGCTTGGATATCGAGGAGACCCAGTACTTC. Based on the CDR3 plus reference TRBV5-6 and TRBJ2-5, the full variable domain is DAGVTQSPTHLIKTRGQQVTLRCSPKSGHDTVSWYQQALGQGPQFIFQYYEEEERQRGNFPDRFSGHQFPNYSSELNVNALLLGDSALYLCASSLDIEETQYFGPGTRLLVL.

Here the CDR3 DNA reads TGCGCCAGCAGTGAGGCCGACATTAGGGAGCAGTTCTTC. This gives the protein CASSEADIREQFF. This chain joins TRBV10-1 and TRBJ2-1; D unclear. V dropped 2 bases and J dropped 10 bases, with 12 bases sitting between them. Germline CDR1 and CDR2: WNHNN and SYGVQD (reference sequence). This CDR3 region has 13 residues.

This rearrangement joins TRBV5-4 to TRBJ1-4; no firm D call. Germline assignment: CDR1 SGHNT and CDR2 YYREEE (reference sequence). Deletions cut 2 bases from V and 2 bases from J, with 10 bases between. The CDR3 consists of 15 residues. CDR3 residues: CASSLGIGTNEKLFF. In DNA, the CDR3 is TGTGCCAGCAGCTTAGGGATCGGGACTAATGAAAAACTGTTTTTT.

This chain uses TRBV2 with TRBJ1-4; D gene unclear. Germline V gene data show CDR1 as SNHLY and CDR2 as FYNNEI. The V gene lost 5 bases and the J gene lost 6 bases, with 4 bases spanning the gap. The CDR3 extends over 11 amino acids. Here the CDR3 reads CASSYYEKLFF. The DNA of the CDR3 is TGTGCCAGCAGTTACTATGAAAAACTGTTTTTT.

V gene TRBV19 combines with J gene TRBJ2-7, with 7 nucleotides matching TRBD2. V lost 3 bases to trimming and J lost 1 base; unmatched junction nucleotides: 6. The CDR3 spans 15 residues. Looked up from germline, CDR1 is LNHDA and CDR2 is SQIVND (reference sequence). CDR3 DNA sequence: TGTGCCAGTAGTATTTGGCAGGGAGGGTCCTACGAGCAGTACTTC. Translation gives CASSIWQGGSYEQYF.